This T cell receptor beta chain was retrieved from a study of blood T cell repertoires in COVID-19. At the level of the study: The United States, Italy and Spain were the sources of the acute and convalescent COVID-19 samples. T cells, B-cell-depleted T cells, or PBMCs supplied cDNA or gDNA.

The germline V and J ends were trimmed by 4 bases and 1 base, with 10 bases remaining between them. The CDR3 contains 14 residues. CDR1 is MNHEY and CDR2 is SVGEGT in the germline V gene. As handled by the study authors: Amplification with reference gene primers provided the estimates of nucleated cell counts. The protocol was immunoSEQ multiplex PCR, while the TCRdb copy is restricted to in-frame clones and leaves out a portion. V and J calls and clone size come straight from that table; D and trimming were deduced from the DNA. The data contain over 100,000 clones, around 87% of them singletons. This TCR derives from a man aged 45-60 years with active COVID-19. The chain recombines TRBV6-2 or TRBV6-3 with TRBJ1-1; D not certain. The sequenced material came from peripheral blood. CDR3 DNA: TGTGCCAGCAGTTTCGCCGGGTCGAACACTGAAGCTTTCTTT. Translating it yields CASSFAGSNTEAFF.